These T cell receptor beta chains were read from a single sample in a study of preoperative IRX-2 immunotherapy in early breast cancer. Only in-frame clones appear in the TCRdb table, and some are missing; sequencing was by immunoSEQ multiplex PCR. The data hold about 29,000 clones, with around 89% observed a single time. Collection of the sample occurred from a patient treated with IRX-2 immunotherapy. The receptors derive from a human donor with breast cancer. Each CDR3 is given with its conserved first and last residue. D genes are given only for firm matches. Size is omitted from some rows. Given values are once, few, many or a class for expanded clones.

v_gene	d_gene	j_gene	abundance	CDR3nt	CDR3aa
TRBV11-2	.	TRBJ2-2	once	TGTGCCAGCAGCTTAGAAGGTCCCGGGGAGCTGTTTTTT	CASSLEGPGELFF
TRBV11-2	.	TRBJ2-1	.	TGTGCCAGCAGCGCCCGGGATTCCCAAAGGAATGAGCAGTTCTTC	CASSARDSQRNEQFF
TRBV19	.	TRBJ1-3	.	TGTGCCAGTAGTAGGACGATTCAGGCGTCTGGAAACACCATATATTTT	CASSRTIQASGNTIYF
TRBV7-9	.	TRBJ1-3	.	TGTGCCAGCAGTCTCGACAGGATATCTGGAAACACCATATATTTT	CASSLDRISGNTIYF
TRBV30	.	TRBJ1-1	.	TGTGCCTGGAGTGCCTTGACTCCGAACACTGAAGCTTTCTTT	CAWSALTPNTEAFF
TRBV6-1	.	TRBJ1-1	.	TGTGCCAGCAGTGAAAGGGTCCCTCAGGGGACTGAAGCTTTCTTT	CASSERVPQGTEAFF
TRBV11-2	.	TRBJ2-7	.	TGTGCCAGCAGCAGACAGAGAGTCTACGAGCAGTACTTC	CASSRQRVYEQYF
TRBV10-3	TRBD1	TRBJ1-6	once	TGTGCCATCAGTGGGACAGGGGGCAATGGCGTTAATTCACCCCTCCACTTT	CAISGTGGNGVNSPLHF
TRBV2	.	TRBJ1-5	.	TGTGCCAGCAGTGAAGGGGGCAGGGGATATAGCAATCAGCCCCAGCATTTT	CASSEGGRGYSNQPQHF
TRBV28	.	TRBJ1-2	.	TGTGCCAGCACCCCGGGGGGGCGAGGCTACACCTTC	CASTPGGRGYTF
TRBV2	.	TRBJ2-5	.	TGTGCCAGCAGCCCTCTTCGGGAGACCCAGTACTTC	CASSPLRETQYF
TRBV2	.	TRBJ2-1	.	TGTGCCAGCAGATCTCTAGCGAATAATGAGCAGTTCTTC	CASRSLANNEQFF
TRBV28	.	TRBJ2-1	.	TGTGCCAGCAGTCCCTTACGAGAGCTTATCGATGAGCAGTTCTTC	CASSPLRELIDEQFF
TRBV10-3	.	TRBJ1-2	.	TGTGCCATCAGTGAAAGTGACAGACCGTATGGCTACACCTTC	CAISESDRPYGYTF
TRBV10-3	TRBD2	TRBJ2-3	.	TGTGCCATCAGGACTAGCGGGAGCACAGATACGCAGTATTTT	CAIRTSGSTDTQYF
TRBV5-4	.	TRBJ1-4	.	TGTGCCAGCAGCTCCAAAACAGGGAGTGAAAAACTGTTTTTT	CASSSKTGSEKLFF
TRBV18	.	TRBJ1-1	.	TGTGCCAGCTCACCACAAGAGAAGGGGACTGAAGCTTTCTTT	CASSPQEKGTEAFF
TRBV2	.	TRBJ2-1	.	TGTGCCAGCAGCTCCACGGAGGTGTTCTTC	CASSSTEVFF
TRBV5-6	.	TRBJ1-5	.	TGTGCCAGCAGCTGGGGAATAAGCAATCAGCCCCAGCATTTT	CASSWGISNQPQHF
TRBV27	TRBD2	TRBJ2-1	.	TGTGCCAGCAGTTTTGGCGGGGGGTCCTACAATGAGCAGTTCTTC	CASSFGGGSYNEQFF
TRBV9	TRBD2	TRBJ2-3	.	TGTGCCAGCAGCGTAGAGCCTAGCGGGGGGAGCACAGATACGCAGTATTTT	CASSVEPSGGSTDTQYF
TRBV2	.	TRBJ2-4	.	TGTGCCAGCAGTGAAGCCGTGGGCATTCAGTACTTC	CASSEAVGIQYF